One sample yielded the 8 T cell receptor beta chains listed below, sequenced in a study of blood T cell repertoires in COVID-19. Sequencing was performed with immunoSEQ multiplex PCR; in TCRdb, only in-frame clones are kept and a portion is missing. The table records a few hundred thousand clones, roughly 90% of them present only once. The sequencing sample was made of peripheral blood. These receptors were obtained from a woman aged 25 to 39 with COVID-19, enrolled during active disease.

The rearrangement uses TRBV6-2 or TRBV6-3 and TRBJ1-3, with 7 bases identical to TRBD1. After removal of 6 bases from V and 0 bases from J, the junction contained 8 bases not matched to a gene. In germline, CDR1 is MNHEY, CDR2 SVGEGT. CDR3 length equals 16 residues. CDR3 sequence reads: CASSFAGTDSGNTIYF. The CDR3 region has the DNA TGTGCCAGCAGCTTCGCCGGGACAGACTCTGGAAACACCATATATTTT.

With regard to this clone: One junction end does not reproduce the germline sequence, and a read error may be involved. The chain uses TRBV7-7 and TRBJ2-3, with D perhaps TRBD2 (6 bases). The germline V gene has CDR1 SSHAT and CDR2 FNYEAQ (reference sequence). There are 16 residues in the CDR3. The CDR3 is CASSLMVGGGTDTQYF. The DNA for the CDR3 is TGTGCTAGCAGCTTAATGGTCGGGGGTGGAACAGATACGCAGTATTTT.

The chain recombines TRBV4-3 with TRBJ2-5, with D maybe TRBD2 (6 bases). V was trimmed by 0 bases and J by 5 bases, leaving 16 bases between them. CDR1 LGHNA and CDR2 YSLEER come from the germline V gene. The CDR3 runs to 16 residues. In DNA, the CDR3 is TGCGCCAGCAGCCAAGATGGAAGAAGAAGCGGGGAGACCCAGTACTTC. Encoded protein: CASSQDGRRSGETQYF.

V usage is TRBV6-2 or TRBV6-3 and J usage is TRBJ2-4; TRBD2 agrees at 7 bases. CDR3 length: 14 residues. Trimming took 4 bases from V and 8 from J; bases not matched to a gene: 8. CDR1 MNHEY and CDR2 SVGEGT come from the germline V gene. As DNA, the CDR3 is TGTGCCAGCAGTTTGGCTAGCGGTGCGGACATTCAGTACTTC. It translates to CASSLASGADIQYF.

The chain links TRBV19 to TRBJ2-6; no clear D gene. This CDR3 comprises 14 residues. Between the trimmed V and J ends, which lost 6 bases and 3 bases, there was a span of 9 bases. Germline values: CDR1 LNHDA, CDR2 SQIVND (reference sequence). CDR3 nucleotides: TGTGCCAGTAGGGGCACCTATGGGGCCAACGTCCTGACTTTC. Its translation is CASRGTYGANVLTF.

This rearrangement joins TRBV29-1 to TRBJ1-2; TRBD1 aligns across 10 bases. CDR3 length equals 14 residues. The trim removed 7 bases at V and 1 base at J, leaving 6 bases unmatched. Germline values: CDR1 SQVTM, CDR2 ANQGSEA. The CDR3 loop reads CSARTGGNNYGYTF. CDR3 bases: TGCAGCGCTAGGACAGGGGGAAATAACTATGGCTACACCTTC.

V and J are TRBV2 and TRBJ2-7, with TRBD2 identical over 8 bases. Germline V lookup: CDR1 SNHLY, CDR2 FYNNEI. V was pared by 6 bases and J by 5 bases, with 9 bases of the junction left unmatched. The CDR3 has 14 amino acids. The CDR3 nucleotides read TGTGCCAGCAGAGGAGCGGGGGAGACCAACGAGCAGTACTTC. Residues: CASRGAGETNEQYF. The variable domain in full, completed from reference TRBV2 and TRBJ2-7, reads EPEVTQTPSHQVTQMGQEVILRCVPISNHLYFYWYRQILGQKVEFLVSFYNNEISEKSEIFDDQFSVERPDGSNFTLKIRSTKLEDSAMYFCASRGAGETNEQYFGPGTRLTVT.

This chain connects TRBV29-1 to TRBJ2-7, with D tentatively TRBD1 (9 bases). CDR3 size: 18 residues. With 5 bases removed from V and 10 bases from J, the gap between germline ends came to 36 bases. CDR1 SQVTM and CDR2 ANQGSEA come from the germline V gene. CDR3 coding DNA: TGCAGCGTTCAGGGGGGCCTCCGGGACAGGGATCCTAGCGGGCCCCAGTACGTC. This gives the protein CSVQGGLRDRDPSGPQYV.